Presented here are 32 T cell receptor beta chains from one specimen sequenced in a study of cytomegalovirus exposure and HLA in healthy donors. Repertoires were generated with immunoSEQ multiplex PCR, while TCRdb's copy carries only in-frame clones and drops some. The table lists roughly 75,000 clones, around 94% of them singletons. Sequenced material: PBMCs. All receptors come from a woman aged 18-29 years in good health and CMV-seronegative.

This chain uses TRBV6-5 with TRBJ1-2; the match to TRBD1 covers 7 bases. Germline V gene lookup returns CDR1 MNHEY and CDR2 SVGAGI. The CDR3 is made up of 13 amino acids. Unmatched junction bases numbered 0, after V lost 4 bases and J lost 1 base. For the CDR3, the DNA is TGTGCCAGCAGTTCAGGGGGTAACTATGGCTACACCTTC. Translation: CASSSGGNYGYTF.

The chain links TRBV27 to TRBJ1-2; maybe TRBD1 (5 bases). Germline V gene lookup returns CDR1 MNHEY and CDR2 SMNVEV (reference sequence). V lost 2 bases and J 6 bases, leaving 10 bases between the germline ends. This CDR3 is built from 13 residues. The CDR3 reads CASSLVGGNGYTF. CDR3 DNA: TGTGCCAGCAGTTTAGTCGGGGGGAATGGCTACACCTTC.

The chain carries TRBV6-4 and TRBJ2-7; 12 positions match TRBD2. The germline V gene has CDR1 MRHNA and CDR2 SNTAGT. This CDR3 has 20 amino acids. With V trimmed by 3 bases and J by 1 base, 16 bases remained unmatched. The CDR3 DNA follows: TGTGCCAGCAGTGATGGTACTATACCCAAACTAGCGGGGGGATCCTACGAGCAGTACTTC. Protein sequence: CASSDGTIPKLAGGSYEQYF.

The rearrangement links TRBV18 to TRBJ2-5; 11 bases agree with TRBD2. The germline V gene has CDR1 KGHSH and CDR2 LQKENI. The trim removed 2 bases at V and 1 base at J, leaving 6 bases unmatched. The CDR3 runs 17 residues. The CDR3 coding sequence is TGTGCCAGCTCACCATCTAATAGCGGGAGGGCCCAAGAGACCCAGTACTTC. Residues: CASSPSNSGRAQETQYF. The complete variable domain, with remaining parts taken from reference TRBV18 and TRBJ2-5, reads NAGVMQNPRHLVRRRGQEARLRCSPMKGHSHVYWYRQLPEEGLKFMVYLQKENIIDESGMPKERFSAEFPKEGPSILRIQQVVRGDSAAYFCASSPSNSGRAQETQYFGPGTRLLVL.

This clone was detected once. The rearrangement uses TRBV29-1 and TRBJ2-5; 8 bases are a match to TRBD1. Looked up from germline, CDR1 is SQVTM and CDR2 is ANQGSEA. The CDR3 has 15 residues. The trim removed 5 bases at V and 2 bases at J, leaving 10 bases unmatched. Here the CDR3 DNA reads TGCAGCGTTAGGCGGGACAGGCTACTACAAGAGACCCAGTACTTC. Residues: CSVRRDRLLQETQYF.

The chain combines TRBV6-1 with TRBJ2-5, with TRBD2 matching 8 bases. The CDR3 has 11 amino acids. Germline CDR1 is MNHNS and CDR2 is SASEGT. The ends lost 8 bases at V and 4 bases at J; junction bases unmatched: 0. DNA for the CDR3: TGTGCCAGCCGGGGGGGAGAGACCCAGTACTTC. This gives the protein CASRGGETQYF.

V gene TRBV10-3 combines with J gene TRBJ2-5; TRBD1 matches at 10 bases. Per germline, CDR1 ENHRY and CDR2 SYGVKD. The CDR3 is made up of 15 amino acids. V lost 4 bases, J lost 5 bases, and 7 bases stayed unmatched. CDR3 DNA: TGTGCCATCAGTGCCAAGGGACAGGGGTTGGAGACCCAGTACTTC. Residues: CAISAKGQGLETQYF.

This sequence joins TRBV27 and TRBJ2-3, with TRBD1 matching 10 bases. The CDR3 sequence is 16 residues long. V shed 5 bases and J 4 bases; nucleotides not matched to a gene: 9. Germline assignment: CDR1 MNHEY and CDR2 SMNVEV (reference sequence). CDR3 sequence reads: CASSTGQGGGADTQYF. In DNA, the CDR3 is TGTGCCAGCAGTACCGGACAGGGGGGTGGGGCAGATACGCAGTATTTT.

This chain's CDR3 is CASSLDRNYGYTF. CDR3 nucleotide sequence: TGCGCCAGCAGCCTAGACAGGAACTATGGCTACACCTTC. The rearrangement links TRBV5-1 to TRBJ1-2; possible D gene TRBD1, 6 bases. The CDR3 has 13 amino acids. Trimming stripped 4 bases from V and 2 bases from J, with 9 bases between. Germline V gene lookup returns CDR1 SGHRS and CDR2 YFSETQ.

The V gene is TRBV30, the J gene TRBJ2-7, with TRBD2 matching over 8 bases. V shed 0 bases, J shed 7 bases, and the junction held 11 bases outside the gene matches. Looked up from germline, CDR1 is GTSNPN and CDR2 is SVGIG (reference sequence). CDR3 length: 15 residues. DNA of the CDR3: TGTGCCTGGAGTGTAAAGGGCCGGGAGGGCGGGGAGCAGTACTTC. Translation: CAWSVKGREGGEQYF.

The rearrangement uses TRBV18 and TRBJ2-7, with D possibly matching TRBD1 (5 bases). In germline, CDR1 is KGHSH, CDR2 LQKENI. Trimming removed 1 base from V and 5 bases from J, with 6 bases in between. The CDR3 length is 12 residues. CDR3 sequence: CASSPRRDEQYF. The CDR3 region has the DNA TGTGCCAGCTCACCACGCAGGGACGAGCAGTACTTC.

This sequence joins TRBV5-1 and TRBJ1-3; 7 nucleotides agree with TRBD1. CDR1 is SGHRS and CDR2 is YFSETQ in the germline V gene. With 4 bases clipped from V and 2 bases from J, the junction kept 9 bases outside the gene matches. The CDR3 has 16 residues. This CDR3 is CASSLPDREAGNTIYF. The DNA of the CDR3 is TGCGCCAGCAGCCTCCCAGACAGGGAGGCTGGAAACACCATATATTTT.

This clone has a single count. The V call is TRBV5-1, the J call TRBJ1-1; D gene unclear. Germline CDR1 SGHRS, CDR2 YFSETQ. This CDR3 spans 14 amino acids. V was clipped by 6 bases and J by 4 bases, with 16 bases between them. In DNA form, the CDR3 reads TGCGCCAGCACCCCCGGGGATTGGGCCACTGAAGCTTTCTTT. This gives the protein CASTPGDWATEAFF.

The V gene is TRBV6-5, the J gene TRBJ2-4; TRBD2 is a possible D gene (6 bases). Trimming stripped 0 bases from V and 1 base from J, with 10 bases between. The CDR3 is made up of 16 amino acids. Germline V gene sequence: CDR1 MNHEY, CDR2 SVGAGI. The CDR3, as DNA: TGTGCCAGCAGTTACTCGTCTGCGGGGGCCAAAAACATTCAGTACTTC. This codes for CASSYSSAGAKNIQYF.

V usage is TRBV11-3 and J usage is TRBJ1-1; D gene unclear. This CDR3 region has 15 residues. In germline, CDR1 is SGHNT, CDR2 YENEEA. The V end was cut by 4 bases, the J end by 2 bases, with 14 bases between. For the CDR3, the DNA is TGTGCCAGCAGCTCCACTAGGACTGCCAACACTGAAGCTTTCTTT. Translating gives CASSSTRTANTEAFF.

The rearrangement links TRBV19 to TRBJ1-2, with 10 bases matching TRBD1. After removal of 6 bases from V and 2 bases from J, the junction contained 12 bases not matched to a gene. CDR3 length: 17 residues. The germline V gene has CDR1 LNHDA and CDR2 SQIVND (reference sequence). The CDR3 reads CASRTRDRGSMNYGYTF. The DNA for the CDR3 is TGTGCCAGTAGAACCCGGGACAGGGGATCAATGAACTATGGCTACACCTTC. Using reference TRBV19 and TRBJ1-2 for the parts outside the CDR3, the full variable domain is DGGITQSPKYLFRKEGQNVTLSCEQNLNHDAMYWYRQDPGQGLRLIYYSQIVNDFQKGDIAEGYSVSREKKESFPLTVTSAQKNPTAFYLCASRTRDRGSMNYGYTFGSGTRLTVV.

The rearrangement uses TRBV11-2 and TRBJ1-1; a possible D gene is TRBD1 (5 bases). Trimming removed 3 bases at V and 3 bases at J, with 11 bases between. The CDR3 runs to 14 residues. The V gene's germline CDR1 is SGHAT and CDR2 FQNNGV. CDR3 amino acids: CASSFENRHTEAFF. The CDR3 coding sequence is TGTGCCAGCAGCTTTGAGAACAGGCACACTGAAGCTTTCTTT.

The gene calls are TRBV4-1 and TRBJ2-2; 9 bases are a match to TRBD2. J lost 9 bases, V lost 0 bases, and 8 bases had no gene match. Per germline, CDR1 MGHRA and CDR2 YSYEKL. This CDR3 region has 16 residues. The CDR3 DNA is TGCGCCAGCAGCCAAGATGACGGCGGGGGGGCCTGGGAGCTGTTTTTT. Translated: CASSQDDGGGAWELFF.

J is TRBJ2-3 and V is TRBV6-6; a weak D match, TRBD2 (5 bases). The V gene's germline CDR1 is MNHNY and CDR2 SVGAGI (reference sequence). Trimming took off 5 bases at V and 4 bases at J, with 10 bases between the two ends. The CDR3 is 13 amino acids. CDR3: CASSPTEADTQYF. DNA for the CDR3: TGTGCCAGCAGTCCCACGGAGGCAGATACGCAGTATTTT.

V is TRBV5-4 and J is TRBJ1-4; D perhaps matches TRBD1 (6 bases). V was pared by 1 base and J by 3 bases, with 7 bases between. Germline V gives CDR1 SGHNT, CDR2 YYREEE (reference sequence). The CDR3 extends over 14 amino acids. DNA of the CDR3: TGTGCCAGCAGCTTGACAGGGTCTAATGAAAAACTGTTTTTT. As protein: CASSLTGSNEKLFF.

The gene calls are TRBV6-5 and TRBJ2-5; 9 bases fit TRBD1. This CDR3 is built from 15 residues. V was clipped by 2 bases and J by 4 bases; unmatched bases: 5. Germline V gene lookup returns CDR1 MNHEY and CDR2 SVGAGI. CDR3 sequence: CASSYRGQGGETQYF. CDR3 nucleotide sequence: TGTGCCAGCAGTTACCGGGGACAGGGAGGAGAGACCCAGTACTTC.

This chain links TRBV6-4 with TRBJ2-3, with a weak D call TRBD2 (5 bases). The CDR3 has 15 amino acids. CDR1 MRHNA and CDR2 SNTAGT come from the germline V gene. The V and J ends lost 0 bases and 4 bases respectively, with 11 bases between them. CDR3 sequence reads: CASSDSSREPDTQYF. The CDR3 DNA reads TGTGCCAGCAGTGACTCCTCCCGGGAACCAGATACGCAGTATTTT.

The chain uses TRBV18 and TRBJ1-2; 8 bases line up with TRBD1. Trimming took 3 bases from V and 3 from J; bases not matched to a gene: 6. Per the germline V gene, CDR1 is KGHSH and CDR2 is LQKENI. The CDR3 length is 15 residues. CDR3 DNA sequence: TGTGCCAGCTCACCTAGGACAGGGTTTGACTATGGCTACACCTTC. It translates to CASSPRTGFDYGYTF.

The chain recombines TRBV6-5 with TRBJ2-7; 10 positions match TRBD1. The length of the CDR3 is 14 residues. Germline CDR1 and CDR2: MNHEY and SVGAGI. The junction had 6 bases not matched to a gene; V was cut back by 4 bases and J by 6 bases. CDR3 residues: CASSSGQGDVEQYF. The CDR3 nucleotides are TGTGCCAGCAGTTCAGGACAGGGGGACGTCGAGCAGTACTTC.

The chain has TRBV30 and TRBJ1-1; D remains unclear. Germline CDR1 is GTSNPN and CDR2 is SVGIG (reference sequence). The CDR3 length is 14 residues. Trimming took 2 bases from V and 3 from J, leaving 13 bases between them. The chain's CDR3 is CAWSPSRGDTEAFF. In DNA, the CDR3 is TGTGCCTGGAGTCCGAGTCGCGGGGACACTGAAGCTTTCTTT.

The chain employs TRBV28 and TRBJ2-7; D perhaps matches TRBD1 (6 bases). The V and J ends lost 3 bases and 3 bases respectively, with 12 bases between them. CDR1 is MDHEN, CDR2 SYDVKM, per germline. CDR3 length equals 14 residues. CDR3 DNA sequence: TGTGCCAGCAGTTTCAGGGGTGGGCTCTACGAGCAGTACTTC. Its protein product is CASSFRGGLYEQYF.

The chain is built from TRBV2 and TRBJ1-5; 10 bases line up with TRBD1. V trimming: 4 bases; J trimming: 3 bases; junction bases outside the gene matches: 6. The germline V gene has CDR1 SNHLY and CDR2 FYNNEI. The length of the CDR3 is 16 residues. The chain's CDR3 is CASSVTDRGLNQPQHF. Written as DNA, the CDR3 is TGTGCCAGCAGTGTAACCGACAGGGGGCTCAATCAGCCCCAGCATTTT.

The genes are TRBV11-3 and TRBJ1-2; D unclear. CDR1 and CDR2 from the germline V gene are SGHNT and YENEEA. V was trimmed by 8 bases and J by 6 bases, leaving 13 bases between them. The CDR3 has 12 residues. The CDR3, as DNA: TGTGCCAGCGCCAGAGACGGGAATGGCTACACCTTC. It codes for CASARDGNGYTF.

This clone occurred once. This chain joins TRBV6-5 and TRBJ2-3; maybe TRBD2 (6 bases). Germline assignment: CDR1 MNHEY and CDR2 SVGAGI. The CDR3 totals 14 residues. Written as DNA, the CDR3 is TGTGGCGTTCGGGCTAGCGAGGGCACAGATACGCAGTATTTT. It is translated as CGVRASEGTDTQYF.

The chain links TRBV4-3 to TRBJ1-6, with TRBD1 as a possible D gene (6 bases). Per the germline V gene, CDR1 is LGHNA and CDR2 is YSLEER. The CDR3 is 16 amino acids. Trimming stripped 4 bases from V and 6 bases from J, with 16 bases between. The CDR3 spells CASSRLLDRSNSPLHF. The CDR3 DNA is TGCGCCAGCAGCCGCTTACTTGACAGGTCTAATTCACCCCTCCACTTT.

This clone has a handful of counts. V usage is TRBV7-3 and J usage is TRBJ2-7, with 7 nucleotides matching TRBD2. CDR1 is SGHTA, CDR2 FQGTGA, per germline. CDR3 length: 15 residues. The trim removed 2 bases at V and 0 bases at J, leaving 4 bases unmatched. The CDR3 DNA sequence: TGTGCCAGCAGCTTAGCCGGCGGGGGCTCCTACGAGCAGTACTTC. This translates into CASSLAGGGSYEQYF.

This sequence joins TRBV15 and TRBJ2-1; 7 nucleotides agree with TRBD2. V was clipped by 3 bases and J by 12 bases; unmatched bases: 5. Looked up from germline, CDR1 is LNHNV and CDR2 is YYDKDF (reference sequence). The CDR3 totals 12 residues. The CDR3 bases are TGTGCCACCAGCAGGCCGTGGGGGGGGCAGTTCTTC. Translated, it gives CATSRPWGGQFF. Based on the CDR3 plus reference TRBV15 and TRBJ2-1, the full variable domain is DAMVIQNPRYQVTQFGKPVTLSCSQTLNHNVMYWYQQKSSQAPKLLFHYYDKDFNNEADTPDNFQSRRPNTSFCFLDIRSPGLGDTAMYLCATSRPWGGQFFGPGTRLTVL.